The 10 T cell receptor beta chains below all came from one sample that was sequenced in a study of cytomegalovirus exposure and HLA in healthy donors (dated by TCRdb to the late 2010s). Receptor amplification or capture employed the immunoSEQ multiplex PCR assay. A mixture of 60 forward primers for TCR Vbeta segments and 13 reverse primers for TCR Jbeta segments was used in the multiplex PCR. TCRdb re-hosts the immuneACCESS table, in-frame sequences only. Its copies lack some clones; in the studies checked, an unresolved V gene accounts for under half of them, and the cause for the rest is not known. Across this sample there are 150,000 to 200,000 clones, with approximately 78% seen only once. 1.9% of the sample comes from the top ten. Material for sequencing was PBMCs. Every receptor here comes from a woman aged 18 to 35 in good health and CMV-seronegative.

This clone turned up a few times. V gene TRBV5-1 combines with J gene TRBJ2-3; 7 nucleotides align to TRBD2. Germline V gene sequence: CDR1 SGHRS, CDR2 YFSETQ. V was pared by 5 bases and J by 6 bases, with 12 bases of the junction left unmatched. The CDR3 consists of 15 residues. The CDR3 is CASRASGYMADTQYF. The CDR3, as DNA: TGCGCCAGCAGGGCTAGCGGCTACATGGCGGATACGCAGTATTTT.

The rearrangement joins TRBV2 to TRBJ2-5, with 7 bases lining up with TRBD2. CDR1 SNHLY and CDR2 FYNNEI come from the germline V gene. V dropped 5 bases and J dropped 4; count of bases not matched to a gene: 10. The length of the CDR3 is 15 residues. CDR3 sequence (DNA): TGTGCCAGCAGTTATCCCGAGCGGGGAGGAGAGACCCAGTACTTC. Encoded protein: CASSYPERGGETQYF.

Comments on this clone: This specimen includes other DNA sequences encoding the same CDR3. The CDR3 here is CASSYRAGNYGYTF. CDR3 nucleotide sequence: TGTGCCAGCAGTTACCGGGCAGGGAACTATGGCTACACCTTC. The chain couples TRBV6-5 to TRBJ1-2; D might be TRBD1 (5 bases). The V and J ends lost 2 bases and 2 bases respectively, with 9 bases between them. Germline V gene data show CDR1 as MNHEY and CDR2 as SVGAGI. This CDR3 spans 14 amino acids.

This clone showed up just a few times. V is TRBV9 and J is TRBJ2-6, with TRBD1 identical over 11 bases. The V gene's germline CDR1 is SGDLS and CDR2 YYNGEE. The CDR3 loop spans 18 amino acids. Trimming removed 4 bases from V and 1 base from J; junction bases left unmatched: 7. CDR3 coding DNA: TGTGCCAGCAGCAAACGGACAGGGGGCGATTCTGGGGCCAACGTCCTGACTTTC. This gives the protein CASSKRTGGDSGANVLTF.

The chain carries TRBV2 and TRBJ2-1; 11 bases align to TRBD2. The CDR3 is 15 amino acids. Germline assignment: CDR1 SNHLY and CDR2 FYNNEI. The V gene end was trimmed by 6 bases and the J gene end by 9 bases; junction bases not matched to a gene: 10. The CDR3 bases are TGTGCCAGCAGAAAGACTAGCGGGGCTTCGGGTGAGCAGTTCTTC. As protein: CASRKTSGASGEQFF.

This clone was found once. The chain joins TRBV2 to TRBJ2-4; a weak D match, TRBD2 (5 bases). From germline, CDR1 is SNHLY and CDR2 FYNNEI. With 4 bases removed from V and 2 bases from J, the gap between germline ends came to 6 bases. The length of the CDR3 is 13 residues. The chain's CDR3 is CASSGLPKNIQYF. CDR3 DNA sequence: TGTGCCAGCAGTGGACTACCCAAAAACATTCAGTACTTC.

J is TRBJ2-2 and V is TRBV5-1, with 10 nucleotides matching TRBD1. J lost 4 bases, V lost 3 bases, and 9 bases had no gene match. There are 17 residues in the CDR3. CDR1 SGHRS and CDR2 YFSETQ come from the germline V gene. This chain's CDR3 is CASSSTPGTGVTGELFF. The CDR3 DNA sequence: TGCGCCAGCAGCTCTACCCCCGGGACAGGGGTCACCGGGGAGCTGTTTTTT.

This chain connects TRBV28 to TRBJ1-5; unclear D gene. Germline CDR1 reads MDHEN; CDR2 reads SYDVKM. This CDR3 has 14 residues. V lost 4 bases and J lost 6, with 13 bases in between. The CDR3 reads CASSSLSSGQPQHF. The CDR3 DNA follows: TGTGCCAGCAGTTCCTTAAGCTCAGGTCAGCCCCAGCATTTT.

The chain uses TRBV14 and TRBJ2-5, with 9 bases aligning to TRBD2. The V and J ends lost 7 bases and 5 bases, in that order; junction bases with no gene match: 11. This CDR3 has 15 amino acids. CDR1 SGHDN and CDR2 FVKESK come from the germline V gene. The DNA of the CDR3 is TGTGCCAGCACCCTGGGACTAGCACTTGTCGAGACCCAGTACTTC. Translating gives CASTLGLALVETQYF.

The V and J genes are TRBV7-2 and TRBJ1-5, with D tentatively TRBD1 (5 bases). Germline V gene lookup returns CDR1 SGHTA and CDR2 FQGNSA. The CDR3 is 16 amino acids. Trimming removed 5 bases from V and 0 bases from J, with 14 bases in between. The CDR3 sequence: CASSPSQGGSNQPQHF. The CDR3 nucleotides read TGTGCCAGCAGCCCGTCGCAGGGAGGTAGCAATCAGCCCCAGCATTTT.